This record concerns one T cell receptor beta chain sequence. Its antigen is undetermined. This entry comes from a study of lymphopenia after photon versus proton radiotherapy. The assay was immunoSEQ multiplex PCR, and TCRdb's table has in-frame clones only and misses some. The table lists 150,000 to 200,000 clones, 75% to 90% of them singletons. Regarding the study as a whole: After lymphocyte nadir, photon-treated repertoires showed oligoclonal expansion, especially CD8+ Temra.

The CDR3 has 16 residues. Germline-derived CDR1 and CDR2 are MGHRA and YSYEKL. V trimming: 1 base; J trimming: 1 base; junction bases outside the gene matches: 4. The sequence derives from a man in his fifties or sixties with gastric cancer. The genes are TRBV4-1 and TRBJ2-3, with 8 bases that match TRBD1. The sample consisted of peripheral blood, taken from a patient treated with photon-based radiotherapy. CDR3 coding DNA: TGCGCCAGCAGCCAAGGGTACAGGGGGGGCACAGATACGCAGTATTTT. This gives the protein CASSQGYRGGTDTQYF.